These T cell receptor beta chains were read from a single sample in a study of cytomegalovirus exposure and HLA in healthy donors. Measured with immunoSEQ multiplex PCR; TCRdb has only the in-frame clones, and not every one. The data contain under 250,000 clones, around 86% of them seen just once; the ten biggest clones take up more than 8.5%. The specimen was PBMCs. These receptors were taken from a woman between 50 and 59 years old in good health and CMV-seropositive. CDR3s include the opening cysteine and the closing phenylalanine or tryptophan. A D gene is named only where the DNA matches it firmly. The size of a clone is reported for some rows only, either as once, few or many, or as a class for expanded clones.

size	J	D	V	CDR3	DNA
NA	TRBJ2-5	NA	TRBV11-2	CASSLGQHQETQYF	TGTGCCAGCAGCTTAGGACAGCATCAAGAGACCCAGTACTTC
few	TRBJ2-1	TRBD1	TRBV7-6	CASSLTGQGPNEQFF	TGTGCCAGCAGCTTAACGGGACAGGGCCCCAATGAGCAGTTCTTC
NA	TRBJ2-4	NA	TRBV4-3	CASSQGGAALDIQYF	TGCGCCAGCAGCCAAGGCGGGGCAGCCTTGGACATTCAGTACTTC
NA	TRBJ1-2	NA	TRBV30	CAWSSDSQIGGYTF	TGTGCCTGGAGTTCGGACAGCCAAATAGGGGGCTACACCTTC
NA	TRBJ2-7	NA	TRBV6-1	CASSELTRGAVSYEQYF	TGTGCCAGCAGTGAATTGACCCGCGGGGCAGTCTCCTACGAGCAGTACTTC
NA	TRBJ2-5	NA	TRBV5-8	CASSYPSKPETQYF	TGTGCCAGCAGCTACCCATCCAAGCCGGAGACCCAGTACTTC
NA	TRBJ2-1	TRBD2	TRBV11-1	CASSLGLAGGFDEQFF	TGTGCCAGCAGCTTAGGACTAGCGGGGGGGTTTGATGAGCAGTTCTTC
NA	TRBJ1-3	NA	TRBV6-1	CASSTTVSTGNTIYF	TGTGCCAGCAGTACGACTGTCTCCACTGGAAACACCATATATTTT
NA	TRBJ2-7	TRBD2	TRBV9	CASSVGSGTSGSGEQYF	TGTGCCAGCAGCGTGGGATCCGGGACTAGCGGATCCGGTGAGCAGTACTTC
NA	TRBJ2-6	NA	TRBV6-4	CASSLSSGANVLTF	TGTGCCAGCAGTCTAAGTTCTGGGGCCAACGTCCTGACTTTC
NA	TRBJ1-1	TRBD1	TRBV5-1	CASSFEGAVTEAFF	TGCGCCAGCAGCTTTGAGGGGGCGGTTACTGAAGCTTTCTTT
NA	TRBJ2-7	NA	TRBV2	CASLRDKAYEQYF	TGTGCCAGCCTCCGGGACAAAGCCTACGAGCAGTACTTC
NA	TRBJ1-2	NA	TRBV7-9	CASSAGAFYGYTF	TGTGCCAGCAGTGCTGGGGCATTCTATGGCTACACCTTC
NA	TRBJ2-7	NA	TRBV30	CAGQDGSSYEQYF	TGTGCCGGCCAGGACGGGAGCTCCTACGAGCAGTACTTC
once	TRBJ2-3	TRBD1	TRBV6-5	CASSRTGERTDTQYF	TGTGCCAGCAGTCGGACAGGGGAGAGGACAGATACGCAGTATTTT
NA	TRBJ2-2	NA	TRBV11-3	CASSLLPGNTGELFF	TGTGCCAGCAGCTTATTGCCAGGGAACACCGGGGAGCTGTTTTTT
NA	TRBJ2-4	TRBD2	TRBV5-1	CASSPLGTSVGVGIQYF	TGCGCCAGCAGCCCCCTCGGTACTAGCGTAGGAGTCGGCATTCAGTACTTC
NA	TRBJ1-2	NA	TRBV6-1	CASRGLQDGYTF	TGTGCCAGCAGGGGACTCCAGGATGGCTACACCTTC
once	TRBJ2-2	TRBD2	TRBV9	CASSVQRGDPNTGELFF	TGTGCCAGCAGCGTTCAGCGGGGGGACCCGAACACCGGGGAGCTGTTTTTT
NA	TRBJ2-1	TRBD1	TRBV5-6	CASSLPGQGTYEQFF	TGTGCCAGCAGCTTGCCGGGACAGGGGACGTATGAGCAGTTCTTC
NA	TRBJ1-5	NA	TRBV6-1	CASKEPDPGKEPQHF	TGTGCCAGCAAGGAGCCGGACCCGGGAAAGGAGCCCCAGCATTTT
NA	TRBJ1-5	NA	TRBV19	CASSLQGVYGGLGRPQHF	TGTGCCAGTAGTCTGCAAGGGGTCTACGGTGGTTTGGGGCGGCCCCAGCATTTT
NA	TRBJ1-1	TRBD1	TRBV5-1	CASSEDRGLTEAFF	TGCGCCAGCAGCGAGGACAGGGGGCTGACTGAAGCTTTCTTT
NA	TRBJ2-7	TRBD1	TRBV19	CASSITQGAYEQYF	TGTGCCAGTAGTATAACCCAGGGGGCCTACGAGCAGTACTTC
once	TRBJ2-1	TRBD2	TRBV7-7	CASSLNPGGPGNEQFF	TGTGCCAGCAGCTTAAATCCGGGGGGGCCGGGCAATGAGCAGTTCTTC
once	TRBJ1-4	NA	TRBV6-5	CASNPTGNRNEKLFF	TGTGCCAGCAACCCAACCGGGAACCGAAATGAAAAACTGTTTTTT
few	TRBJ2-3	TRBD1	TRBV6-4	CASSVGTGGSDTQYF	TGTGCCAGCAGTGTCGGGACAGGGGGCTCAGATACGCAGTATTTT
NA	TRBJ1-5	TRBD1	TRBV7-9	CSSSSGGYDQPQHF	TGTTCCAGCAGTTCAGGGGGTTACGATCAGCCCCAGCATTTT
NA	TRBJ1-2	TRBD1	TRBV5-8	CASSRWTGGGYTF	TGTGCCAGCAGCCGATGGACAGGGGGCGGCTACACCTTC
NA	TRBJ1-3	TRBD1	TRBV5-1	CASSFSTGAGNTIYF	TGCGCCAGCAGCTTTTCGACAGGGGCCGGAAACACCATATATTTT
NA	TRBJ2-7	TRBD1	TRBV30	CAWSADRSYEQYF	TGTGCCTGGAGTGCGGACAGGTCCTACGAGCAGTACTTC
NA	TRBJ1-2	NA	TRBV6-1	CASRLEGHGDYGYTF	TGTGCCAGCAGATTGGAGGGCCACGGAGACTATGGCTACACCTTC
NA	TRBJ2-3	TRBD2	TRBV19	CASSISGGSADTQYF	TGTGCCAGTAGTATTAGCGGGGGAAGCGCAGATACGCAGTATTTT
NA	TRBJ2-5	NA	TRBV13	CASSLYLTVETQYF	TGTGCCAGCAGCTTATATCTGACAGTAGAGACCCAGTACTTC
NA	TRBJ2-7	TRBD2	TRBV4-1	CASSLRGTSGAYEQYF	TGCGCCAGCAGCCTTAGGGGGACTAGCGGGGCGTACGAGCAGTACTTC
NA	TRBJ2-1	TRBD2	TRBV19	CASTLTSGGLYEQFF	TGTGCCAGTACCTTGACTAGCGGGGGTTTGTATGAGCAGTTCTTC
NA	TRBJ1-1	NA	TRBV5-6	CASSLRSRSHKAFF	TGTGCCAGCAGCTTGAGGAGCCGGTCCCACAAAGCTTTCTTT
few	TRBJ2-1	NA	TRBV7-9	CASSLGGASYNEQFF	TGTGCCAGCAGCTTGGGGGGGGCCTCCTACAATGAGCAGTTCTTC
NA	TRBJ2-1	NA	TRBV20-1	CSGENNEQFF	TGCAGTGGAGAAAACAATGAGCAGTTCTTC
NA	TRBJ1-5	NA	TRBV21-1	CASSKGAMGRGLPVVWPQHF	TGTGCCAGCAGCAAAGGGGCAATGGGCAGGGGGCTCCCCGTGGTGTGGCCCCAGCATTTT
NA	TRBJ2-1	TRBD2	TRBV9	CASSLFSGGVYNEQFF	TGTGCCAGCAGCCTTTTTAGCGGGGGGGTCTACAATGAGCAGTTCTTC